This entry lists 18 T cell receptor beta chains sequenced from one sample in a study of T-cell memory formation after mild COVID-19. TCRdb called the 5' RACE reads again in MiXCR, with one record for every CDR3 protein. This sample has about 250,000 distinct CDR3 sequences, with 15% found just once. Source material: PBMCs or a T cell subset sorted from them (not recorded which). These receptors all stem from an adult woman who had mild COVID-19 (a few samples of this study predate the infection). Cell type and time point are not known.

This sequence joins TRBV15 and TRBJ2-1; the match to TRBD2 covers 7 bases. Germline-derived CDR1 and CDR2 are LNHNV and YYDKDF (reference sequence). CDR3 length: 13 amino acids. V was clipped by 6 bases and J by 6 bases; unmatched bases: 5. CDR3 sequence reads: CATRSGLSNEQFF. The CDR3, as DNA: TGTGCCACCAGGTCGGGACTATCCAATGAGCAGTTCTTC.

This clonotype was seen a few times. The genes are TRBV6-1 and TRBJ2-7; no clear D gene. This CDR3 is 14 amino acids long. V lost 6 bases and J lost 2, with 14 bases in between. CDR1 and CDR2 (germline): MNHNS, SASEGT. The CDR3 nucleotides read TGTGCCAGCAGCCCCCAAGAAGGCCCCTACGAGCAGTACTTC. Encoded protein: CASSPQEGPYEQYF.

The rearrangement uses TRBV12-3 or TRBV12-4 and TRBJ2-7; 10 bases align to TRBD2. CDR3 length: 14 residues. J lost 5 bases, V lost 5 bases, and 6 bases had no gene match. DNA for the CDR3: TGTGCCAGCAGTCCTAGCGGGAGAGGCAACGAGCAGTACTTC. The encoded protein is CASSPSGRGNEQYF.

The V gene is TRBV7-2, the J gene TRBJ1-3; 8 bases line up with TRBD1. Germline CDR1 SGHTA, CDR2 FQGNSA. V gave up 4 bases and J gave up 4 bases; unmatched junction bases: 6. The CDR3 has 15 residues. DNA of the CDR3: TGTGCCAGCAGCTCGGCCAGGGGGCCCGGAAACACCATATATTTT. This encodes CASSSARGPGNTIYF.

This chain uses TRBV6-5 with TRBJ2-2; no clear D. CDR3 length: 15 residues. Germline V gene sequence: CDR1 MNHEY, CDR2 SVGAGI. V lost 5 bases, J lost 4 bases, and 14 bases lay in between. CDR3 in amino acids: CASSHNREGTGELFF. The DNA for the CDR3 is TGTGCCAGCAGTCATAATAGGGAAGGCACCGGGGAGCTGTTTTTT.

The chain combines TRBV20-1 with TRBJ1-2; 7 bases match TRBD1. The CDR3 sequence is 16 residues long. Germline V gene data show CDR1 as DFQATT and CDR2 as SNEGSKA (reference sequence). V was pared by 0 bases and J by 1 base, with 8 bases of the junction left unmatched. CDR3: CSARDRTGLRNYGYTF. As DNA, the CDR3 is TGCAGTGCTAGAGATAGGACAGGCCTGCGTAACTATGGCTACACCTTC.

The table lists this clonotype with a few counts. V gene TRBV6-2 or TRBV6-3 combines with J gene TRBJ2-3, with 9 bases that match TRBD1. CDR3 length: 15 residues. Trimming cost V 6 bases and J 2 bases; bases outside gene matches: 6. Germline V lookup: CDR1 MNHEY, CDR2 SVGEGT. This CDR3 is CASRLGTGTTDTQYF. Here the CDR3 DNA reads TGTGCCAGCAGGCTAGGGACAGGGACCACAGATACGCAGTATTTT.

This clonotype was counted many times. This sequence joins TRBV12-3 or TRBV12-4 and TRBJ1-1; TRBD1 agrees at 7 bases. The V and J ends lost 1 base and 5 bases, in that order; junction bases with no gene match: 1. The CDR3 runs to 13 residues. The chain's CDR3 is CASSLVRGTEAFF. The CDR3 DNA reads as TGTGCCAGCAGTTTAGTCAGGGGGACTGAAGCTTTCTTT.

V and J are TRBV7-9 and TRBJ1-1; D gene ambiguous. The V and J ends lost 4 bases and 9 bases respectively, with 12 bases between them. The CDR3 runs to 12 residues. Germline values: CDR1 SEHNR, CDR2 FQNEAQ (reference sequence). In DNA, the CDR3 is TGTGCCAGCAGCTCCCAGGTCGGGAAAGCTTTCTTT. It yields the protein CASSSQVGKAFF.

This clonotype was observed at least ten times. The chain combines TRBV28 with TRBJ2-7; the match to TRBD2 covers 11 bases. This CDR3 is built from 19 residues. With 5 bases clipped from V and 3 bases from J, the junction kept 18 bases outside the gene matches. Germline values: CDR1 MDHEN, CDR2 SYDVKM. The CDR3 DNA reads as TGTGCCAGCAGTCAGGCCGGGACTAGCGGAACCCCGAGAAACTACGAGCAGTACTTC. This sequence encodes CASSQAGTSGTPRNYEQYF.

The chain employs TRBV2 and TRBJ1-2; 8 bases match TRBD1. From germline, CDR1 is SNHLY and CDR2 FYNNEI. V dropped 3 bases and J dropped 2; count of bases not matched to a gene: 5. The CDR3 consists of 15 residues. The CDR3 coding sequence is TGTGCCAGCAGTGATGGGACAGGATCAAACTATGGCTACACCTTC. This gives the protein CASSDGTGSNYGYTF.

V gene TRBV5-1 combines with J gene TRBJ1-1; D is undetermined. CDR3 length equals 11 residues. The germline CDR1 and CDR2 sequences are SGHRS and YFSETQ. V dropped 2 bases and J dropped 5 bases, with 4 bases sitting between them. The CDR3, as DNA: TGCGCCAGCAGCTTCGAAACTGAAGCTTTCTTT. It translates to CASSFETEAFF.

This chain uses TRBV5-1 with TRBJ2-7; a weak D match, TRBD2 (5 bases). CDR3 length: 14 residues. The V gene lost 5 bases and the J gene lost 6 bases, with 18 bases spanning the gap. Per the germline V gene, CDR1 is SGHRS and CDR2 is YFSETQ. CDR3 region: CASRREFISPEQYF. The DNA of the CDR3 is TGCGCCAGCAGGAGGGAGTTCATAAGTCCCGAGCAGTACTTC. Full variable domain (outside the CDR3, taken from reference TRBV5-1 and TRBJ2-7): KAGVTQTPRYLIKTRGQQVTLSCSPISGHRSVSWYQQTPGQGLQFLFEYFSETQRNKGNFPGRFSGRQFSNSRSEMNVSTLELGDSALYLCASRREFISPEQYFGPGTRLTVT.

In its sample, this clonotype was seen a few times. V usage is TRBV27 and J usage is TRBJ2-1; 9 bases are shared with TRBD2. CDR3 size: 19 residues. Per germline, CDR1 MNHEY and CDR2 SMNVEV (reference sequence). J gave up 7 bases and V 8 bases, and 24 bases lay outside the gene matches. The CDR3 DNA follows: TGTGCCAGCTCTTCCTTCAGGGGGTGGCTAGCGGGGTCTGAGAATGAGCAGTTCTTC. Protein: CASSSFRGWLAGSENEQFF.

This clonotype was recorded only once. The chain couples TRBV12-3 or TRBV12-4 to TRBJ2-6; 7 bases align to TRBD1. V lost 6 bases to trimming and J lost 2 bases; unmatched junction nucleotides: 7. The CDR3 is made up of 16 amino acids. The CDR3 nucleotides are TGTGCCAGCAGGGAACAGGGGTCGGCTGGGGCCAACGTCCTGACTTTC. Protein product: CASREQGSAGANVLTF.

The chain uses TRBV30 and TRBJ2-2, with a possible D match to TRBD2 (6 bases). The CDR3 extends over 14 amino acids. CDR1 and CDR2 from the germline V gene are GTSNPN and SVGIG (reference sequence). Trimming shortened V by 3 bases and J by 4 bases, and 12 bases separated the two germline ends. CDR3 nucleotide sequence: TGTGCCTGGAGCGGGGGTTTTGGCACCGGGGAGCTGTTTTTT. Translating it yields CAWSGGFGTGELFF. Drawing the rest from reference TRBV30 and TRBJ2-2, the complete variable domain is SQTIHQWPATLVQPVGSPLSLECTVEGTSNPNLYWYRQAAGRGLQLLFYSVGIGQISSEVPQNLSASRPQDRQFILSSKKLLLSDSGFYLCAWSGGFGTGELFFGEGSRLTVL.

The rearrangement links TRBV7-2 to TRBJ1-1; tentatively, D is TRBD1 (5 bases). The CDR3 extends over 14 amino acids. Germline CDR1 and CDR2: SGHTA and FQGNSA. V lost 8 bases and J lost 6, with 19 bases in between. The CDR3 is CASRREPGKPEAFF. CDR3 bases: TGTGCCAGCCGCAGGGAACCCGGAAAACCTGAAGCTTTCTTT.

This chain uses TRBV6-6 with TRBJ2-7, with unresolved D. The CDR3 has 14 residues. Trimming removed 0 bases from V and 1 base from J, with 7 bases in between. Germline CDR1 is MNHNY and CDR2 is SVGAGI (reference sequence). The CDR3 DNA follows: TGTGCCAGCAGTTACTCGCAGGTTTCCTACGAGCAGTACTTC. This codes for CASSYSQVSYEQYF.